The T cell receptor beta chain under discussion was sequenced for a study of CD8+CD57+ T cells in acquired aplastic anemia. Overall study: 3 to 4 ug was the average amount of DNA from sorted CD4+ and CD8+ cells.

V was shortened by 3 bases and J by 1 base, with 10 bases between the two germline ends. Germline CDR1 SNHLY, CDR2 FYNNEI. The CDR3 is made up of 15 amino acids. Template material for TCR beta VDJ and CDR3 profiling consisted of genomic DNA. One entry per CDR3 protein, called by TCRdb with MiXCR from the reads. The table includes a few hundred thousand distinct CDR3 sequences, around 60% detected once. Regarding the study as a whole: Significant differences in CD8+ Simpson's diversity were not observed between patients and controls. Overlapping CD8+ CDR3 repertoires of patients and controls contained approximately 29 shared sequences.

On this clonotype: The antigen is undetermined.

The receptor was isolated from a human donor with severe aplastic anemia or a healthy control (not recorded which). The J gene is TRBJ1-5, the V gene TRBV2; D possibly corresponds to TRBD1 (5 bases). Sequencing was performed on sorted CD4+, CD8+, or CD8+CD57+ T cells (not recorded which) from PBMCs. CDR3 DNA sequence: TGTGCCAGCAGTGAGGGCAGGGCAAGCAATCAGCCCCAGCATTTT. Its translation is CASSEGRASNQPQHF.